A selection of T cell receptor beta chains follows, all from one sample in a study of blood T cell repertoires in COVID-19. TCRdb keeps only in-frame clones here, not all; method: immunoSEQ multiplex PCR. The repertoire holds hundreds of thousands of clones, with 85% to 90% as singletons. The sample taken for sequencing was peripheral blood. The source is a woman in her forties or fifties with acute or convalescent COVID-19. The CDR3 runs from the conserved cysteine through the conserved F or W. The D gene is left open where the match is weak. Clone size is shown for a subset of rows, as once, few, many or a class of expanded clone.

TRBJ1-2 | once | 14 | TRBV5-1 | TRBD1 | CASSSGQGAEGYTF | TGCGCCAGCAGCTCGGGACAGGGGGCCGAGGGCTACACCTTC
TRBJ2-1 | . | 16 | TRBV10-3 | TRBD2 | CAISASGGISYNEQFF | TGTGCCATCAGTGCTAGCGGTGGTATCTCCTACAATGAGCAGTTCTTC
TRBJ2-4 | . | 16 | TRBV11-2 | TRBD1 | CASSLIQGLAKNIQYF | TGTGCCAGCAGCTTAATACAGGGGCTAGCCAAAAACATTCAGTACTTC
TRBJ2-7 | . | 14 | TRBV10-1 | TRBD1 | CASSPGTGGAEQCF | TGCGCCAGCAGCCCCGGGACAGGGGGCGCCGAGCAGTGCTTC
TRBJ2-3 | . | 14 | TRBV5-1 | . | CASSLETSTDTQYF | TGCGCCAGCAGCTTGGAGACTAGCACAGATACGCAGTATTTT
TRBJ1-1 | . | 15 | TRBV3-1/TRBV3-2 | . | CASSQVRGWGTEAFF | TGTGCCAGCAGCCAAGTAAGGGGGTGGGGCACTGAAGCTTTCTTT
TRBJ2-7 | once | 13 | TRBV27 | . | CASRSGYSGEQYF | TGTGCCAGCCGATCAGGGTATTCGGGCGAGCAGTACTTC
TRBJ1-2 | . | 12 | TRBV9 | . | CASSALDPGYTF | TGTGCCAGCAGCGCACTCGATCCGGGCTACACCTTC
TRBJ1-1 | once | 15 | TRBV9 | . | CASSVGQGMGTEAFF | TGTGCCAGCAGCGTAGGCCAGGGAATGGGAACTGAAGCTTTCTTT
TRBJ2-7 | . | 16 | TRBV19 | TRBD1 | CASSNRDRGRGYEQYF | TGTGCCAGTAGTAACCGGGACAGGGGGCGCGGGTACGAGCAGTACTTC
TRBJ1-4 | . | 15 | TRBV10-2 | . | CASTKSLGANEKLFF | TGCGCCAGCACTAAAAGCCTCGGAGCTAATGAAAAACTGTTTTTT
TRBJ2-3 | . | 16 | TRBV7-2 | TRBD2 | CASSPGLAGATDTQYF | TGTGCCAGCAGCCCCGGCCTAGCGGGGGCTACAGATACGCAGTATTTT
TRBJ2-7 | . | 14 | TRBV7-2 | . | CASSSYQGTYEQYF | TGTGCCAGCAGCTCTTATCAGGGTACCTACGAGCAGTACTTC
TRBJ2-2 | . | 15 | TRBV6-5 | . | CASSSNLLGTGELFF | TGTGCCAGCAGTTCCAATCTTCTAGGCACCGGGGAGCTGTTTTTT
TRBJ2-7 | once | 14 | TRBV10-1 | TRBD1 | CASSGGQGDYEQYF | TGCGCCAGCAGCGGGGGACAGGGGGACTACGAGCAGTACTTC
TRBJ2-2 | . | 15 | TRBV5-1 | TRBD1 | CASSWSDRGAGELFF | TGCGCCAGCAGCTGGTCGGACAGGGGCGCCGGGGAGCTGTTTTTT
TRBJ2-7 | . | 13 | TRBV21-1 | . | CASSKASGNEQYF | TGTGCCAGCAGCAAAGCTAGCGGGAACGAGCAGTACTTC
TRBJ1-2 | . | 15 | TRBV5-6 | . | CASSLERVGVGGYTF | TGTGCCAGCAGCTTGGAGCGGGTAGGCGTAGGTGGCTACACCTTC
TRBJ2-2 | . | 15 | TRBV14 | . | CASSRIWTATGELFF | TGTGCCAGCAGCCGAATCTGGACAGCCACCGGGGAGCTGTTTTTT
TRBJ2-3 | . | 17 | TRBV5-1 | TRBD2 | CASSLVRLAGGLDTQYF | TGCGCCAGCAGCTTGGTTCGACTAGCGGGGGGGCTAGATACGCAGTATTTT
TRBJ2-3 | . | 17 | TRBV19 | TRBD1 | CASSIDLGRGQTDTQYF | TGTGCCAGTAGTATAGATCTGGGTAGGGGGCAAACAGATACGCAGTATTTT
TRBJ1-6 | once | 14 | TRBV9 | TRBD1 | CASSVGTGNSPLHF | TGTGCCAGCAGCGTAGGGACAGGGAATTCACCCCTCCACTTT
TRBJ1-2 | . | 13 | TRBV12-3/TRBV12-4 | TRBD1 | CASSADRDYGYTF | TGTGCCAGCAGCGCGGACAGGGACTATGGCTACACCTTC
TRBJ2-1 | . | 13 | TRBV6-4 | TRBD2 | CASAGGPYNEQFF | TGTGCCAGCGCGGGGGGCCCCTACAATGAGCAGTTCTTC
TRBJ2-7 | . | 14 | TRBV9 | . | CASSSYLEPYEQYF | TGTGCCAGCAGCTCGTACCTGGAGCCCTACGAGCAGTACTTC
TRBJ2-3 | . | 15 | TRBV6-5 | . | CASSRKGGGTDTQYF | TGTGCCAGCAGCCGAAAGGGGGGGGGCACAGATACGCAGTATTTT
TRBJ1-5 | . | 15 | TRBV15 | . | CATSRGGGTNQPQHF | TGTGCCACCAGCAGGGGGGGAGGGACGAATCAGCCCCAGCATTTT
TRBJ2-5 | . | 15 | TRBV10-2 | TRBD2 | CASTQTSLSLETQYF | TGCGCCAGCACCCAGACTAGCTTATCCTTGGAGACCCAGTACTTC
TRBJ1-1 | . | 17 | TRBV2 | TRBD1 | CASSTPDRIMMNTEAFF | TGTGCCAGCAGTACCCCGGACAGGATTATGATGAACACTGAAGCTTTCTTT
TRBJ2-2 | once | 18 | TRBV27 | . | CASSRGQGYWDWTGELFF | TGTGCCAGCAGTCGGGGCCAGGGTTATTGGGACTGGACCGGGGAGCTGTTTTTT
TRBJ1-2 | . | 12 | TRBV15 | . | CATSRGLTGYTF | TGTGCCACCAGCAGGGGGCTGACTGGCTACACCTTC
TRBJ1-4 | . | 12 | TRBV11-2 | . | CASSMTNEKLFF | TGTGCCAGCTCCATGACTAATGAAAAACTGTTTTTT
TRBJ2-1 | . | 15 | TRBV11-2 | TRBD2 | CASSLASSGKDEQFF | TGTGCCAGCAGCTTAGCGTCTAGCGGGAAGGATGAGCAGTTCTTC